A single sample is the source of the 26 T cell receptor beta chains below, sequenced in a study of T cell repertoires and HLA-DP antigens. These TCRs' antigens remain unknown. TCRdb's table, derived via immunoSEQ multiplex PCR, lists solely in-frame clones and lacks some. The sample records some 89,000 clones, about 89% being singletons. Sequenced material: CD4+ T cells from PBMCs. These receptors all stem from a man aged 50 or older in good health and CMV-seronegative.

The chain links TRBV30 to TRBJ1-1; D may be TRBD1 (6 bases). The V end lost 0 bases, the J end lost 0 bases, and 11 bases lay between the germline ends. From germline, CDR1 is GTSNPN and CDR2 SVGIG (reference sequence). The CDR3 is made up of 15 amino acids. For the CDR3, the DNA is TGTGCCTGGAGTGTAATGGGGGCGATGAACACTGAAGCTTTCTTT. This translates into CAWSVMGAMNTEAFF.

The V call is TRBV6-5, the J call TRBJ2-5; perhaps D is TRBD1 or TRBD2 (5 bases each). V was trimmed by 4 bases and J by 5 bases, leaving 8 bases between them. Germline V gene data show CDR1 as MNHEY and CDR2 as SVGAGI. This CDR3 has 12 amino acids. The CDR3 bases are TGTGCCAGCAGTTCCGGGACGGAGACCCAGTACTTC. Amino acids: CASSSGTETQYF.

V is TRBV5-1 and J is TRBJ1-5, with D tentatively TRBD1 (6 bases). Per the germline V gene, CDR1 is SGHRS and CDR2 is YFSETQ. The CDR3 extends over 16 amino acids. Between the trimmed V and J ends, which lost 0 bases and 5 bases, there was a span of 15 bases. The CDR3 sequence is CASSLVRFTGHQPQHF. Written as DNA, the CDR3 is TGCGCCAGCAGCTTGGTCAGATTTACAGGGCATCAGCCCCAGCATTTT.

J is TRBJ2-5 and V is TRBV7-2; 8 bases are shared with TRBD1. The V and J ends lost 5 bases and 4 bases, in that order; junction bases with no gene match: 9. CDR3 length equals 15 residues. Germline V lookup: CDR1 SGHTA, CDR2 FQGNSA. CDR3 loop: CASSLVDRVAETQYF. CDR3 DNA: TGTGCCAGCAGCCTGGTGGACAGGGTGGCAGAGACCCAGTACTTC.

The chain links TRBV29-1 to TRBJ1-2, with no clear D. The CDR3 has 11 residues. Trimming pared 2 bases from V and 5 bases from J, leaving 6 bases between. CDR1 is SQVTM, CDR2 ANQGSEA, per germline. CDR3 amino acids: CSVEKVYGYTF. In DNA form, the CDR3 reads TGCAGCGTTGAAAAAGTTTATGGCTACACCTTC. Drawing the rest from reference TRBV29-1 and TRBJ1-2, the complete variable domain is SAVISQKPSRDICQRGTSLTIQCQVDSQVTMMFWYRQQPGQSLTLIATANQGSEATYESGFVIDKFPISRPNLTFSTLTVSNMSPEDSSIYLCSVEKVYGYTFGSGTRLTVV.

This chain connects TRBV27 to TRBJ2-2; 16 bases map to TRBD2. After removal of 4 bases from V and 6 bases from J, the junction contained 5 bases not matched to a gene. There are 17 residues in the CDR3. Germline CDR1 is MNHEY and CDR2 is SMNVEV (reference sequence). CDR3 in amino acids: CASSSGLAGGPAGELFF. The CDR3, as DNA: TGTGCCAGCAGTTCGGGACTAGCGGGAGGGCCAGCCGGGGAGCTGTTTTTT.

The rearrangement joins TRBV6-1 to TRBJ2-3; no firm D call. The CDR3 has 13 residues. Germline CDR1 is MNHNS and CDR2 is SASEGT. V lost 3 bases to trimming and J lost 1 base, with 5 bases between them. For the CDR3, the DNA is TGTGCCAGCAGTGACAGAGGCACAGATACGCAGTATTTT. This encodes CASSDRGTDTQYF.

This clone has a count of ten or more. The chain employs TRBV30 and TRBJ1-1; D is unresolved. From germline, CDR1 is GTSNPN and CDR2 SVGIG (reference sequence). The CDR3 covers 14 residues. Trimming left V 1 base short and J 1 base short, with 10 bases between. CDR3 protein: CAWSAGRRNTEAFF. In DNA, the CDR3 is TGTGCCTGGAGTGCCGGACGGCGGAACACTGAAGCTTTCTTT.

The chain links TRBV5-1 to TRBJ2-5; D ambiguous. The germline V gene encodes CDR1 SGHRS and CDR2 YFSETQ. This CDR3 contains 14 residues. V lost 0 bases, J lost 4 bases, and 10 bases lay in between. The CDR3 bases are TGCGCCAGCAGCTTGGGTCTCTCTGGAGAGACCCAGTACTTC. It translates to CASSLGLSGETQYF.

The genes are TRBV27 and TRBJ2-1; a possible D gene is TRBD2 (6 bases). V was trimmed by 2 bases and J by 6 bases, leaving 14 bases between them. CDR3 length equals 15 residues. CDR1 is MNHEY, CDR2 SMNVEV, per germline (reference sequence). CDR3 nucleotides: TGTGCCAGCAGTTTAGGGCAGGCGGGGCGCAATGAGCAGTTCTTC. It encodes CASSLGQAGRNEQFF.

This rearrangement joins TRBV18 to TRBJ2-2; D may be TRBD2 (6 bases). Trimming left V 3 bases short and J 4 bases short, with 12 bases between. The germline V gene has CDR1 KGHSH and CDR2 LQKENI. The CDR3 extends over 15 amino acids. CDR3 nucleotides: TGTGCCAGCTCACCGCTTGACGGGGGCACCGGGGAGCTGTTTTTT. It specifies CASSPLDGGTGELFF.

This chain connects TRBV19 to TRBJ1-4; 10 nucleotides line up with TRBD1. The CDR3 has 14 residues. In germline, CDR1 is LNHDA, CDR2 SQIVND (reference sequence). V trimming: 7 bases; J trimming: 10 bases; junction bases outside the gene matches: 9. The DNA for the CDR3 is TGTGCCAGTACCTTCGGGGACAGGGGAAGAAAACTGTTTTTT. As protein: CASTFGDRGRKLFF.

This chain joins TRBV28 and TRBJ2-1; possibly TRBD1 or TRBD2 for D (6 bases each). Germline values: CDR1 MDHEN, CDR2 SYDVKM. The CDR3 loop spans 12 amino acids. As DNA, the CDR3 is TGTGCAGGGGGGAGCTCCTACAATGAGCAGTTCTTC. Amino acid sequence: CAGGSSYNEQFF.

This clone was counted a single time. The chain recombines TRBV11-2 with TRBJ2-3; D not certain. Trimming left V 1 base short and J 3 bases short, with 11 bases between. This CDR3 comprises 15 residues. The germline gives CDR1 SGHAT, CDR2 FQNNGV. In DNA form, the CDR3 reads TGTGCCAGCAGCTTAGGGGCAGGTTCTACAGATACGCAGTATTTT. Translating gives CASSLGAGSTDTQYF.

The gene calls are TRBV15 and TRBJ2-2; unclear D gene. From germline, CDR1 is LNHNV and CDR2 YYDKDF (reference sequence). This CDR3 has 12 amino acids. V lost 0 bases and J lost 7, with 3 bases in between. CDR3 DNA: TGTGCCACCAGCAGAGACGTCGGGGAGCTGTTTTTT. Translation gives CATSRDVGELFF.

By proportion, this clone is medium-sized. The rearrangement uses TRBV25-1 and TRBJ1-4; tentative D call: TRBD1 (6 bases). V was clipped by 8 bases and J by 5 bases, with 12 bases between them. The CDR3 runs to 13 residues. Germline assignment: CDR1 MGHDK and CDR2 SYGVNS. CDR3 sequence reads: CASAPTGNEKLFF. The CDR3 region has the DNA TGTGCCAGCGCCCCGACAGGAAATGAAAAACTGTTTTTT.

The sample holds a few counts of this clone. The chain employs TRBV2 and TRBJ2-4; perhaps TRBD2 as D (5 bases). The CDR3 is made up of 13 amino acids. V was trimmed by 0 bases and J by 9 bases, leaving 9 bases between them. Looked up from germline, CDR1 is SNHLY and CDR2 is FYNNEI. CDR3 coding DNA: TGTGCCAGCAGTGAAGCTGAAGAGGGCATTCAGTACTTC. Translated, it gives CASSEAEEGIQYF.

CDR3 amino acids: CASSGGTENTGELFF. The CDR3 DNA follows: TGTGCCAGCAGTGGAGGGACTGAGAACACCGGGGAGCTGTTTTTT. J is TRBJ2-2 and V is TRBV27, with D perhaps TRBD2 (6 bases). The CDR3 extends over 15 amino acids. Trimming stripped 5 bases from V and 1 base from J, with 11 bases between. The V gene's germline CDR1 is MNHEY and CDR2 SMNVEV (reference sequence).

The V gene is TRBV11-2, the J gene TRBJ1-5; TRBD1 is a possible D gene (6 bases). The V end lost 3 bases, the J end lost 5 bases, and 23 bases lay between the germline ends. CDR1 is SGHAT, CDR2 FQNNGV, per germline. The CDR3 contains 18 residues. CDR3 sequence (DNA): TGTGCCAGCAGCTTGTTAAAAAGGGGGAATAACAGCGATCAGCCCCAGCATTTT. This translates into CASSLLKRGNNSDQPQHF.

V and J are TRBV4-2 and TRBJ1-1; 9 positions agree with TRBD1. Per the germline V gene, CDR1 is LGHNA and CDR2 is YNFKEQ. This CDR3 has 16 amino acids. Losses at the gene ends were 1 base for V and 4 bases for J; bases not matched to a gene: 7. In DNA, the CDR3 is TGTGCCAGCAGCCAAGGGGACAGGGAAGGGGGCACTGAAGCTTTCTTT. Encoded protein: CASSQGDREGGTEAFF.

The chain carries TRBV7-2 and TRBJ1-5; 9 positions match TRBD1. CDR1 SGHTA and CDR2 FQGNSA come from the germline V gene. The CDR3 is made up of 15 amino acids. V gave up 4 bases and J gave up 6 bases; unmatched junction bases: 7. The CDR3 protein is CASSSGQGFSQPQHF. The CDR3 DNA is TGTGCCAGCAGCTCCGGACAGGGGTTCTCTCAGCCCCAGCATTTT.

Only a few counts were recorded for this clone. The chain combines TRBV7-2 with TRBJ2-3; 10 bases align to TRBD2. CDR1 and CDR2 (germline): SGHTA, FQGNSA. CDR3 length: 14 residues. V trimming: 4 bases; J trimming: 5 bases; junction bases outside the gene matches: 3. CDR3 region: CASSSGLAVDTQYF. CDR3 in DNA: TGTGCCAGCAGCTCAGGACTAGCGGTAGATACGCAGTATTTT.

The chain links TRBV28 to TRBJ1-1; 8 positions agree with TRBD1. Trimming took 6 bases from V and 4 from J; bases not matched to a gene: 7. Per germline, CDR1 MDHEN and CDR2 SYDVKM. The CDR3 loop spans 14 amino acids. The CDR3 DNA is TGTGCCAGCAGATTCAGGGGGCACGGCACTGAAGCTTTCTTT. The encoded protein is CASRFRGHGTEAFF.

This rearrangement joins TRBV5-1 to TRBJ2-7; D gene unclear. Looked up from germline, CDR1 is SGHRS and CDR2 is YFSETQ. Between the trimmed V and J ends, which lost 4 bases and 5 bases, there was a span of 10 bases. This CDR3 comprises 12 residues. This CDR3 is CASSINTDEQYF. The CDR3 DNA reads TGCGCCAGCAGCATTAATACCGACGAGCAGTACTTC.

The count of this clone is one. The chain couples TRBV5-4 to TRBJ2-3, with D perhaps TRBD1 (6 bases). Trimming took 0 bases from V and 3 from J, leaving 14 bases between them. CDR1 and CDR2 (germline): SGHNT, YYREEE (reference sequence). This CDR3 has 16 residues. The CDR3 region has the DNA TGTGCCAGCAGCTTGGATTCAGGGGCTTATACAGATACGCAGTATTTT. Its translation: CASSLDSGAYTDTQYF. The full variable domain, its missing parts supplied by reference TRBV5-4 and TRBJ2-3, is ETGVTQSPTHLIKTRGQQVTLRCSSQSGHNTVSWYQQALGQGPQFIFQYYREEENGRGNFPPRFSGLQFPNYSSELNVNALELDDSALYLCASSLDSGAYTDTQYFGPGTRLTVL.

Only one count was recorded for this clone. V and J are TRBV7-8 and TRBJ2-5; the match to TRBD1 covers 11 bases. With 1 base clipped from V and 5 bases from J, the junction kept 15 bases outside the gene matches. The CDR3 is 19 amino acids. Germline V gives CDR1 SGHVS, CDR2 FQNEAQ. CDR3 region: CASSLGRIGTGGHRETQYF. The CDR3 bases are TGTGCCAGCAGCTTAGGCAGGATCGGGACAGGGGGTCATCGGGAGACCCAGTACTTC.